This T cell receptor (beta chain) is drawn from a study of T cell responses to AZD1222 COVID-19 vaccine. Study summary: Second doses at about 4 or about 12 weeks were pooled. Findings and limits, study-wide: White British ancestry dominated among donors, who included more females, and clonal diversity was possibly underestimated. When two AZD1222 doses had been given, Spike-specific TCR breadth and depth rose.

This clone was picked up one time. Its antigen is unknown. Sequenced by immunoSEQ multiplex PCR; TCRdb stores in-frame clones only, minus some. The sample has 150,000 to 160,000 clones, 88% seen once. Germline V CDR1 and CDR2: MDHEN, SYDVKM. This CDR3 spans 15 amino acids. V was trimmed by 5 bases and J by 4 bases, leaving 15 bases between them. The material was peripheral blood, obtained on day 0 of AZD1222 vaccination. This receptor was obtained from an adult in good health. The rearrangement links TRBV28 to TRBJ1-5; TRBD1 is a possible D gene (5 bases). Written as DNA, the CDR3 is TGTGCCAGCAGTCACCACAGGAATAGGAATCAGCCCCAGCATTTT. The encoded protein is CASSHHRNRNQPQHF.